This T cell receptor beta chain was observed in a study of blood T cell repertoires in COVID-19. Data came from immunoSEQ multiplex PCR; TCRdb stores just in-frame clones and leaves some out. This table holds some 150,000 clones, 75% to 90% found once. V was trimmed by 5 bases and J by 4 bases, leaving 11 bases between them. The CDR3 length is 14 residues. Germline CDR1 SGHNT, CDR2 YENEEA. This TCR derives from a woman aged 65 to 85 with acute or convalescent COVID-19. This chain links TRBV11-3 with TRBJ2-2; perhaps TRBD1 as D (6 bases). The sequencing sample was made of peripheral blood. This chain's CDR3 is CASSRTGPTGELFF. The CDR3 DNA is TGTGCCAGCAGCCGCACAGGGCCCACCGGGGAGCTGTTTTTT.